The following is a TCR beta chain sequence with its context. What it recognizes is unknown. These data belong to a study of shared clonotypes between healthy human individuals. Overall study results and limits: Non-shared clonotypes had lower generation probabilities than clonotypes shared by all four sorted-subset donors.

Clones were sequenced by immunoSEQ multiplex PCR, and TCRdb holds only the in-frame ones, with some missing. Of 1.5 million to 2.5 million clones in the sample, about 95% are singletons; the top ten hold 1.2%. Terminally differentiated effector memory CD45RA+ cells were excluded by CCR7 positive selection of CD45RO-negative cells. Sequences were obtained from naive CD8+ T cells sorted from blood. The TCR comes from a man aged 18 to 29 in good health.

CDR3 amino acids: CASSYGTGGFEQYF. CDR3 bases: TGTGCCAGCAGTTACGGGACAGGGGGCTTCGAGCAGTACTTC. This chain connects TRBV6-6 to TRBJ2-7, with 12 bases that match TRBD1. The CDR3 contains 14 residues. Germline lookup yields CDR1 MNHNY and CDR2 SVGAGI (reference sequence). V shed 2 bases, J shed 6 bases, and the junction held 2 bases outside the gene matches.